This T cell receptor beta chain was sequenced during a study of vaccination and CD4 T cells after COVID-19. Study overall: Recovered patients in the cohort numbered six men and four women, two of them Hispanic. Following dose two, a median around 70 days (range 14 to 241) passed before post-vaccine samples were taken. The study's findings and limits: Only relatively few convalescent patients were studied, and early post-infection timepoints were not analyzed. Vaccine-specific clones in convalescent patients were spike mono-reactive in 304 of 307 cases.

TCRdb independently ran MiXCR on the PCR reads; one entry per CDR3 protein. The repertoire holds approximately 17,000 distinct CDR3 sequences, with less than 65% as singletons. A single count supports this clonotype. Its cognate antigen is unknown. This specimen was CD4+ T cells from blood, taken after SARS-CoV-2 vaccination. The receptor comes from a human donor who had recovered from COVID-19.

The CDR3 DNA reads as TGTGCCAGTAGTACCTTGACTAGCGGGGCATCGAGAGAGCAGTACTTC. It is translated as CASSTLTSGASREQYF. The rearrangement links TRBV19 to TRBJ2-7, with 11 bases aligning to TRBD2. Per the germline V gene, CDR1 is LNHDA and CDR2 is SQIVND (reference sequence). Trimming cost V 4 bases and J 7 bases; bases outside gene matches: 12. The CDR3 consists of 16 residues.